The 3 T cell receptor beta chains listed next were all sequenced from one sample in a study of cytomegalovirus exposure and HLA in healthy donors. Primers: 60 Vbeta forward and 13 Jbeta reverse. Produced via immunoSEQ multiplex PCR; TCRdb's table is partial and in-frame only. This repertoire includes some 180,000 clones. Sequencing was performed on PBMCs. The origin of the receptors is a man aged 25-45 years in good health and CMV-seronegative.

The rearrangement uses TRBV6-7 and TRBJ2-2, with 7 bases that match TRBD1. TRBV6-7 is designated an ORF whose function remains uncertain. Trimming took 5 bases from V and 0 from J; bases not matched to a gene: 15. The CDR3 contains 19 residues. The CDR3 sequence: CASSKTPGQPIPNTGELFF. The CDR3 DNA is TGTGCCAGCAGTAAGACCCCGGGACAGCCCATACCGAACACCGGGGAGCTGTTTTTT.

The chain has TRBV19 and TRBJ1-5, with 9 nucleotides matching TRBD1. J gave up 5 bases and V 4 bases, and 9 bases lay outside the gene matches. Germline values: CDR1 LNHDA, CDR2 SQIVND (reference sequence). This CDR3 spans 16 amino acids. CDR3 region: CASSTTGTGNYQPQHF. The CDR3 DNA reads TGTGCCAGTAGTACGACCGGGACAGGGAATTATCAGCCCCAGCATTTT.

The rearrangement joins TRBV7-9 to TRBJ2-7, with a weak D call TRBD1 (6 bases). There are 13 residues in the CDR3. Trimming took off 3 bases at V and 3 bases at J, with 9 bases between the two ends. Germline lookup yields CDR1 SEHNR and CDR2 FQNEAQ (reference sequence). The CDR3 DNA sequence: TGTGCCAGCAGCTTGGGGGCCTACTACGAGCAGTACTTC. It translates to CASSLGAYYEQYF.